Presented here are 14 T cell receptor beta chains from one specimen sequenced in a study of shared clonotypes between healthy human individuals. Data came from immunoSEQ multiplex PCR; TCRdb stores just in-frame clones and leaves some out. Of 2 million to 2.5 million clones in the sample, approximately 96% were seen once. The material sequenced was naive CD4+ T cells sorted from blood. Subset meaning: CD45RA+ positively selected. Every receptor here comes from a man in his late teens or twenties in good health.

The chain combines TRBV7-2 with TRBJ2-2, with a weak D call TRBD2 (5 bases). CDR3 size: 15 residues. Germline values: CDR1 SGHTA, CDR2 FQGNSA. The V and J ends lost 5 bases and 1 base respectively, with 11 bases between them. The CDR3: CASSPEEVNTGELFF. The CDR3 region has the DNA TGTGCCAGCAGCCCGGAGGAGGTGAACACCGGGGAGCTGTTTTTT.

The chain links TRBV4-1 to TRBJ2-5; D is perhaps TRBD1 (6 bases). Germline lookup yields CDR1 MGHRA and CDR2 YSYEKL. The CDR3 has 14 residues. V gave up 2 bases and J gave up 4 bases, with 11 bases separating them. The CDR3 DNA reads TGCGCCAGCAGCCAACCACAGGGCATAGAGACCCAGTACTTC. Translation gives CASSQPQGIETQYF.

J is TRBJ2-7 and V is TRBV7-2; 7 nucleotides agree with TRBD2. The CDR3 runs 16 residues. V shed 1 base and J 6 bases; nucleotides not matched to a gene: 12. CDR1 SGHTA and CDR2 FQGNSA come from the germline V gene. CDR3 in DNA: TGTGCCAGCAGCTTAGGAGGGACTATAGCTTCGGGCGAGCAGTACTTC. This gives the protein CASSLGGTIASGEQYF.

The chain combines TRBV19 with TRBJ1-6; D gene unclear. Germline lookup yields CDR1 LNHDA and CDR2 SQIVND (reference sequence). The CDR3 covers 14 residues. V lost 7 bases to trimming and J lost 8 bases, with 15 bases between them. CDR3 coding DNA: TGTGCCAGTATAGGCGGCCAGCTAGATTCACCCCTCCACTTT. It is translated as CASIGGQLDSPLHF.

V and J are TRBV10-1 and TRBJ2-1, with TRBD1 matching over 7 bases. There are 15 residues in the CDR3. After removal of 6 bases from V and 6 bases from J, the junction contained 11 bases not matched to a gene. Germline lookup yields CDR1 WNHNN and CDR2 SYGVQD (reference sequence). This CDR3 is CASSDTGTASNEQFF. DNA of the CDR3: TGCGCCAGCAGCGATACCGGGACAGCGTCCAATGAGCAGTTCTTC.

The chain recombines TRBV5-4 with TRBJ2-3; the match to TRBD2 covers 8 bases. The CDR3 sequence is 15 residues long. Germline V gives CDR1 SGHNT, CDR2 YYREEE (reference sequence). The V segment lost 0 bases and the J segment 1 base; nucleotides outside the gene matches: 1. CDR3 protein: CASSLELAGTDTQYF. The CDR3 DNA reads TGTGCCAGCAGCTTGGAACTAGCGGGCACAGATACGCAGTATTTT.

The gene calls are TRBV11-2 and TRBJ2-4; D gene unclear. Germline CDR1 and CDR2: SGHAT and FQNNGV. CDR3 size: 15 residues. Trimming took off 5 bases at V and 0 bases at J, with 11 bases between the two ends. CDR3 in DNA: TGTGCCAGCAGCGACTTGGGTGTAGCCAAAAACATTCAGTACTTC. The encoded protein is CASSDLGVAKNIQYF.

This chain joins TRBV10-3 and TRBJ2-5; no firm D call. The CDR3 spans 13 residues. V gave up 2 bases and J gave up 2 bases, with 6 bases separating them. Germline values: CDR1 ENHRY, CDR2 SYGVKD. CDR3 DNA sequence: TGTGCCATCAGTGAGATGTATCAAGAGACCCAGTACTTC. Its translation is CAISEMYQETQYF.

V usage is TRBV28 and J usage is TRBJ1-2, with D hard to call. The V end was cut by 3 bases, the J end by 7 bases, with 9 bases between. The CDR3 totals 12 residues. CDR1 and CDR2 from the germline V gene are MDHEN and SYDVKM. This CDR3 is CASSLTRVGYTF. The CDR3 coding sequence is TGTGCCAGCAGTTTGACTCGGGTTGGCTACACCTTC.

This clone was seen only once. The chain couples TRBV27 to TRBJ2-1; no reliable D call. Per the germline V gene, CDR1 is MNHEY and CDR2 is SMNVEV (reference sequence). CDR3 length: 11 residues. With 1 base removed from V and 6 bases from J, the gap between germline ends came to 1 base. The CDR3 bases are TGTGCCAGCAGTTTATTCAATGAGCAGTTCTTC. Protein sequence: CASSLFNEQFF.

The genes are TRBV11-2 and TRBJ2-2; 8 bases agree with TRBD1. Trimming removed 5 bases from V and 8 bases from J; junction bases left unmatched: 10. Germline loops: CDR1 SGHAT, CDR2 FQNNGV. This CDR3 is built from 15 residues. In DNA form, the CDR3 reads TGTGCCAGCAGCACCGGGGACAGGCTTACAGGGGAGCTGTTTTTT. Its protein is CASSTGDRLTGELFF.

Written as DNA, the CDR3 is TGTGCCAGCTCACCACTCCCGGGACCGAACCAAGAAGCTTTCTTT. This encodes CASSPLPGPNQEAFF. The V call is TRBV18, the J call TRBJ1-1; D might be TRBD1 (5 bases). CDR3 length: 15 residues. V lost 1 base to trimming and J lost 8 bases, with 17 bases between them. Germline loops: CDR1 KGHSH, CDR2 LQKENI.

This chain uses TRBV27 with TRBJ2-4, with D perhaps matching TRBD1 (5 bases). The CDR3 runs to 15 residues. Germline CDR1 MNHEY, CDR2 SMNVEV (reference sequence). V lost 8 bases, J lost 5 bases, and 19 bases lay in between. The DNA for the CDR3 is TGTGCCAGCCGCCTCGGTACAACAGGAGAAAACATTCAGTACTTC. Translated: CASRLGTTGENIQYF.

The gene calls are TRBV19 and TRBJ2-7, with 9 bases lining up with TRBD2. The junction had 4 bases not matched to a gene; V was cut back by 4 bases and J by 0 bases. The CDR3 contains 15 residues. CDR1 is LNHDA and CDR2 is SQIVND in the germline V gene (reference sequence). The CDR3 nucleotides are TGTGCCAGTAGTACCCATAGCGGGGGCTCCTACGAGCAGTACTTC. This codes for CASSTHSGGSYEQYF.